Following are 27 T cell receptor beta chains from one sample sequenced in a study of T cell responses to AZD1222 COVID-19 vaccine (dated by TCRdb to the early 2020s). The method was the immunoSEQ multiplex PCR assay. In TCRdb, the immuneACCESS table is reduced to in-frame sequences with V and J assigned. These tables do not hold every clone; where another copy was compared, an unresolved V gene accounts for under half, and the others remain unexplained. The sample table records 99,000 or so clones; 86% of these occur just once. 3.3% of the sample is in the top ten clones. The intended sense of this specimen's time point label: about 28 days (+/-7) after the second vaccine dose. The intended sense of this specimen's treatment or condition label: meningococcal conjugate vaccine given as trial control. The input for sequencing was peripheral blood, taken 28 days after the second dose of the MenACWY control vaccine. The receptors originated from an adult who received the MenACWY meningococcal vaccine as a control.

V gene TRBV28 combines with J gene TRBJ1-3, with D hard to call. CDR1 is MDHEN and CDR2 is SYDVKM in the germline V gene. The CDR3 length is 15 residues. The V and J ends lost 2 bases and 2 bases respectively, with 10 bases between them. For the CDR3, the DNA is TGTGCCAGCAGTTTAGGGCGGTTAACTGGAAACACCATATATTTT. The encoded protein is CASSLGRLTGNTIYF.

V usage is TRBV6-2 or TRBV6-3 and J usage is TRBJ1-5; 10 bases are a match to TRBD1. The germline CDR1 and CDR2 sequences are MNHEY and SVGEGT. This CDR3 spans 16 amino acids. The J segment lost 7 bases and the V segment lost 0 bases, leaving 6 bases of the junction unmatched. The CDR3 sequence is CASSYSLTGGRQPQHF. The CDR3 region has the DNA TGTGCCAGCAGTTACTCCTTGACAGGGGGCCGGCAGCCCCAGCATTTT.

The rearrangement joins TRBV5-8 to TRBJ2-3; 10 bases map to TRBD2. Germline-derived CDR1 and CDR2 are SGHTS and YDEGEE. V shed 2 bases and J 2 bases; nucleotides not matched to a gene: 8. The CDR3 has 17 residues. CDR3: CASSLPPSGRFTDTQYF. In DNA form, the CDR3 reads TGTGCCAGCAGCTTACCCCCTAGCGGGAGATTCACAGATACGCAGTATTTT.

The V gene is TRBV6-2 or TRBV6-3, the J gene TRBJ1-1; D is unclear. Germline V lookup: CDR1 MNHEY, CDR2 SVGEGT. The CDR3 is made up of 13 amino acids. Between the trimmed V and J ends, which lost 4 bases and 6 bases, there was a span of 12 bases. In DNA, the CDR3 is TGTGCCAGCAGTTCCGTTGCGACCTCTGAAGCTTTCTTT. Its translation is CASSSVATSEAFF.

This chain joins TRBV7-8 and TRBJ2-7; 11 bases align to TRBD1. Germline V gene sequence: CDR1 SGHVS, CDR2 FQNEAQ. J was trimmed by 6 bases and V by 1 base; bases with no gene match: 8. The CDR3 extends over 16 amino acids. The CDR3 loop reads CASSLVGGTGGSEQYF. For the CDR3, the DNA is TGTGCCAGCAGCTTAGTAGGCGGGACAGGGGGGAGCGAGCAGTACTTC.

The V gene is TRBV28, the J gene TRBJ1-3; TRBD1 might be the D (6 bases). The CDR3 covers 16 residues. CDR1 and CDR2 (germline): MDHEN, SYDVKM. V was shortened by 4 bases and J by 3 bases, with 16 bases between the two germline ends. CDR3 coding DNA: TGTGCCAGCAGTTACGGGGGGACATTGGGTGGAAACACCATATATTTT. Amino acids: CASSYGGTLGGNTIYF.

The CDR3 region has the DNA TGTGCCAGCAGTACCGGGACAGGGAACACTGAAGCTTTCTTT. Translated, it gives CASSTGTGNTEAFF. This sequence joins TRBV7-6 and TRBJ1-1; 8 bases map to TRBD1. This CDR3 spans 14 amino acids. Germline V lookup: CDR1 SGHVS, CDR2 FNYEAQ. After removal of 6 bases from V and 1 base from J, the junction contained 4 bases not matched to a gene.

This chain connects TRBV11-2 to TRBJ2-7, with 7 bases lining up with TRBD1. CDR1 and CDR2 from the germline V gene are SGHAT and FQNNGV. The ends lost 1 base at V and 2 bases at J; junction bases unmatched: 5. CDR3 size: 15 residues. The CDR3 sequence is CASSLATGSAYEQYF. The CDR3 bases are TGTGCCAGCAGCTTAGCGACAGGGAGTGCCTACGAGCAGTACTTC.

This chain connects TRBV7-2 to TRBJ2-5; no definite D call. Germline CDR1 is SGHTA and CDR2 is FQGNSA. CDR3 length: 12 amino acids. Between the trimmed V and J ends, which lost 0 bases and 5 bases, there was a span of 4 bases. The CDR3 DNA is TGTGCCAGCAGCTTAGCCTTGGAGACCCAGTACTTC. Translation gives CASSLALETQYF.

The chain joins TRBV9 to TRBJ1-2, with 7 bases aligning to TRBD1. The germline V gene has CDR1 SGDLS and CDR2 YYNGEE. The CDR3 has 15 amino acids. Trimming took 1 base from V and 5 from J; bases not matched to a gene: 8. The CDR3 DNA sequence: TGTGCCAGCAGCGTATCCCCGGGACAGCCTTATGGCTACACCTTC. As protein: CASSVSPGQPYGYTF. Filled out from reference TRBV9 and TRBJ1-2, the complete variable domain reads DSGVTQTPKHLITATGQRVTLRCSPRSGDLSVYWYQQSLDQGLQFLIQYYNGEERAKGNILERFSAQQFPDLHSELNLSSLELGDSALYFCASSVSPGQPYGYTFGSGTRLTVV.

CDR3 sequence (DNA): TGTGCCACCCGCCTCCAGGGAGGGGGTAATGAAAAACTGTTTTTT. Translation: CATRLQGGGNEKLFF. The V and J genes are TRBV19 and TRBJ1-4; D is possibly TRBD1 (6 bases). CDR1 is LNHDA and CDR2 is SQIVND in the germline V gene (reference sequence). The CDR3 length is 15 residues. V was pared by 10 bases and J by 4 bases, with 19 bases between.

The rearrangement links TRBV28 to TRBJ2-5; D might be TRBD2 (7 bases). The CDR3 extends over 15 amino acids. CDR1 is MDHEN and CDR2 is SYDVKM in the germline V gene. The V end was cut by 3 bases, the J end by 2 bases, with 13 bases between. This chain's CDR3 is CASSLEGGWQETQYF. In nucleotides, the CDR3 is TGTGCCAGCAGTTTGGAGGGGGGGTGGCAAGAGACCCAGTACTTC.

CDR3 in amino acids: CASSLAETSGGAWETQYF. In nucleotides, the CDR3 is TGTGCCAGCAGCTTGGCAGAGACTAGCGGGGGGGCATGGGAGACCCAGTACTTC. The V and J genes are TRBV5-4 and TRBJ2-5; 14 bases are a match to TRBD2. This CDR3 is built from 18 residues. Germline trimming cut 0 bases from V and 5 bases from J; bases unmatched to any gene: 9. The germline gives CDR1 SGHNT, CDR2 YYREEE (reference sequence).

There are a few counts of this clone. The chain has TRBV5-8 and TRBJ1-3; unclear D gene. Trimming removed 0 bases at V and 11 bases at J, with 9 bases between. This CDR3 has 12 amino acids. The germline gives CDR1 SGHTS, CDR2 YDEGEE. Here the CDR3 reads CASSLDLVPIYF. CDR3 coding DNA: TGTGCCAGCAGCTTGGACTTAGTCCCCATATATTTT.

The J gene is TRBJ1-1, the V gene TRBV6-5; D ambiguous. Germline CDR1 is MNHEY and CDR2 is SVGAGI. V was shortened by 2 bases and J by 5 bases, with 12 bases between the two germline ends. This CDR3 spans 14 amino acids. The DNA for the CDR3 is TGTGCCAGCAGTTACGAGGGATTAGGGACTGAAGCTTTCTTT. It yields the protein CASSYEGLGTEAFF.

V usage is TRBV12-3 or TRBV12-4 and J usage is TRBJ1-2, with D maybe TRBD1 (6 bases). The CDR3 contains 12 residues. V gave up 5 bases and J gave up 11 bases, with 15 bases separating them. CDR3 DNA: TGTGCCAGCAGTCTTGGACAGCTGGGATACACCTTC. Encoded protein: CASSLGQLGYTF.

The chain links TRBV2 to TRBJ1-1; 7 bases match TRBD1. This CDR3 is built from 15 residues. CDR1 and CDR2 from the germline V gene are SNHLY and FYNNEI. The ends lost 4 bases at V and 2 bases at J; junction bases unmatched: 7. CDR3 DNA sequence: TGTGCCAGCAGTGCCCGAGACAGGGCAAACACTGAAGCTTTCTTT. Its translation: CASSARDRANTEAFF.

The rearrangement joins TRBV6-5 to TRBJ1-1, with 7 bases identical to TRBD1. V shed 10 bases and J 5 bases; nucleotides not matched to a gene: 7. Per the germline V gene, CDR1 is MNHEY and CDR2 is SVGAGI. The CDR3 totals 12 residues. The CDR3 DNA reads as TGTGCCACCAAGACAGGGCCGACTGAAGCTTTCTTT. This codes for CATKTGPTEAFF.

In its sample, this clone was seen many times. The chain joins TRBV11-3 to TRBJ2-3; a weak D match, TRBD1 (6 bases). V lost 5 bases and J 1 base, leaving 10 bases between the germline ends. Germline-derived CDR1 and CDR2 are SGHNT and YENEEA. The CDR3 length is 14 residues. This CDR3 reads CASSNRVGTDTQYF. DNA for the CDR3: TGTGCCAGCAGCAACAGGGTGGGCACAGATACGCAGTATTTT.

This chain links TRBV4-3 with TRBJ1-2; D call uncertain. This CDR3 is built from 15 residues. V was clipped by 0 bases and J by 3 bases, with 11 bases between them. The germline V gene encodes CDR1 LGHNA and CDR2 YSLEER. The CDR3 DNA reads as TGCGCCAGCAGCCAAGATAGAGCAGAGTACTATGGCTACACCTTC. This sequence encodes CASSQDRAEYYGYTF.

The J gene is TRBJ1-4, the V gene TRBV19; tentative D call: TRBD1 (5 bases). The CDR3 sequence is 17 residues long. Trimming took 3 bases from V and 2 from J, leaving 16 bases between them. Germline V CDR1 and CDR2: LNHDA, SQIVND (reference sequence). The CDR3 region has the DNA TGTGCCAGTAGTATTGGGGCGGGGATTCGGACTAATGAAAAACTGTTTTTT. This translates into CASSIGAGIRTNEKLFF.

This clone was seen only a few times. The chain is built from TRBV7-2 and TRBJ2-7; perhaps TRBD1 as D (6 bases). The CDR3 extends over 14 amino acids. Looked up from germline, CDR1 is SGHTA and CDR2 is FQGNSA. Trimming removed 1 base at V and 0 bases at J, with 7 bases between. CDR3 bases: TGTGCCAGCAGCTTAGTAGGGGGCTCCTACGAGCAGTACTTC. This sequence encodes CASSLVGGSYEQYF.

The CDR3 loop reads CASSGAVGPQETQYF. CDR3 nucleotides: TGTGCCAGCAGTGGGGCGGTGGGGCCTCAAGAGACCCAGTACTTC. The chain employs TRBV2 and TRBJ2-5, with TRBD1 as a possible D gene (5 bases). V lost 4 bases to trimming and J lost 2 bases, with 14 bases between them. Germline CDR1 is SNHLY and CDR2 is FYNNEI. The CDR3 is 15 amino acids.

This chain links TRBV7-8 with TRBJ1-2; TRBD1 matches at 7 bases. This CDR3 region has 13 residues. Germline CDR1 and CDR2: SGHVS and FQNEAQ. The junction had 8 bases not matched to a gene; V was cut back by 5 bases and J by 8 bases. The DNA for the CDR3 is TGTGCCAGCAGCGCCGACAGGGTAATCGGCTACACCTTC. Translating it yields CASSADRVIGYTF.

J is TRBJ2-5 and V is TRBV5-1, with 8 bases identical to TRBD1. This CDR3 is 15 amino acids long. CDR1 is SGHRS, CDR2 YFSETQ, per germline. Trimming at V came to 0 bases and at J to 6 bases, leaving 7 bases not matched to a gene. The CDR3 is CASSLGQGIGKTQYF. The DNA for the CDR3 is TGCGCCAGCAGCTTGGGACAGGGGATAGGGAAGACCCAGTACTTC.

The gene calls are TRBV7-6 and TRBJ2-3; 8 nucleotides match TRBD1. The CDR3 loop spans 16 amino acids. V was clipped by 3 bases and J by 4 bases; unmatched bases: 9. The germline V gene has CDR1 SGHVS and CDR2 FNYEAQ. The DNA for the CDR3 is TGTGCCAGCAGCTTCGCCGGGACAGGCCTGGCAGATACGCAGTATTTT. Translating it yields CASSFAGTGLADTQYF.

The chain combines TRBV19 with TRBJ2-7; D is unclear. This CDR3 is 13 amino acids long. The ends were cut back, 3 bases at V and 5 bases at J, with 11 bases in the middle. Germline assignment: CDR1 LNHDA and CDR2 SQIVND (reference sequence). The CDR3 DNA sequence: TGTGCCAGTAGTATCCCTCGTCGGAACGAGCAGTACTTC. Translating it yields CASSIPRRNEQYF.